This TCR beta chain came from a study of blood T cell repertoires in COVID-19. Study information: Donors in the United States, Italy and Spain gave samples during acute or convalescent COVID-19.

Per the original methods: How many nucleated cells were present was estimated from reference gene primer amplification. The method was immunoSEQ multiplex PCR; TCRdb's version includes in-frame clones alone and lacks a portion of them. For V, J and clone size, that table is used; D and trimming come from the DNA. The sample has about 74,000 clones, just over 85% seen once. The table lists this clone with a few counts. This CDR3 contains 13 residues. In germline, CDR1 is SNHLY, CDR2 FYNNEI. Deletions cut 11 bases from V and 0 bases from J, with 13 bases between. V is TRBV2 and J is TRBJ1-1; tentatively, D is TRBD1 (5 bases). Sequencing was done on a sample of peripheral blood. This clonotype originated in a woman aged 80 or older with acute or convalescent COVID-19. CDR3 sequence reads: CAGGAGMNTEAFF. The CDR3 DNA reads TGTGCCGGTGGGGCAGGGATGAACACTGAAGCTTTCTTT.